Following are 29 T cell receptor beta chains from one sample sequenced in a study of neoadjuvant anti-PD-1 for oral cavity cancer. The method was immunoSEQ multiplex PCR; TCRdb's version includes in-frame clones alone and lacks a portion of them. The table has about 14,000 clones, roughly two thirds seen once. Time point described: after neoadjuvant nivolumab, at surgical resection. The input for sequencing was PBMCs, taken after nivolumab (anti-PD-1) treatment. The receptors stem from a person between 35 and 79 years old with oral cavity squamous cell carcinoma.

This sequence joins TRBV5-1 and TRBJ2-1, with a tentative D call TRBD2 (6 bases). CDR3 size: 14 residues. Trimming pared 4 bases from V and 4 bases from J, leaving 12 bases between. The germline V gene has CDR1 SGHRS and CDR2 YFSETQ. CDR3 DNA: TGCGCCAGCAGCCGGGACTCCACATACAATGAGCAGTTCTTC. As protein: CASSRDSTYNEQFF.

V usage is TRBV4-2 and J usage is TRBJ2-1; D is undetermined. Between the trimmed V and J ends, which lost 0 bases and 4 bases, there was a span of 10 bases. Germline V CDR1 and CDR2: LGHNA, YNFKEQ. CDR3 length: 15 residues. The CDR3 sequence is CASSQETYGYNEQFF. CDR3 DNA sequence: TGTGCCAGCAGCCAAGAAACCTACGGTTACAATGAGCAGTTCTTC.

The chain has TRBV14 and TRBJ2-1; 7 nucleotides line up with TRBD2. The junction had 2 bases not matched to a gene; V was cut back by 4 bases and J by 8 bases. Germline V CDR1 and CDR2: SGHDN, FVKESK. The length of the CDR3 is 12 residues. The CDR3 sequence: CASSPGGYEQFF. The DNA of the CDR3 is TGTGCCAGCAGCCCCGGGGGGTATGAGCAGTTCTTC. The whole variable domain, filled in from reference TRBV14 and TRBJ2-1, reads EAGVTQFPSHSVIEKGQTVTLRCDPISGHDNLYWYRRVMGKEIKFLLHFVKESKQDESGMPNNRFLAERTGGTYSTLKVQPAELEDSGVYFCASSPGGYEQFFGPGTRLTVL.

This rearrangement joins TRBV10-1 to TRBJ2-4, with D perhaps matching TRBD1 or TRBD2 (5 bases each). The CDR3 loop spans 14 amino acids. The ends were cut back, 6 bases at V and 0 bases at J, with 9 bases in the middle. Germline values: CDR1 WNHNN, CDR2 SYGVQD (reference sequence). CDR3 sequence reads: CASSLGAAKNIQYF. Written as DNA, the CDR3 is TGCGCCAGCAGCCTCGGGGCAGCCAAAAACATTCAGTACTTC.

V and J are TRBV15 and TRBJ2-1; 11 nucleotides line up with TRBD1. The CDR3 length is 13 residues. V lost 0 bases and J lost 16; bases outside the gene matches: 5. CDR1 and CDR2 (germline): LNHNV, YYDKDF (reference sequence). The CDR3, as DNA: TGTGCCACCAGCAGAGATTGGAGGACAGGGGGCTTCTTC. It yields the protein CATSRDWRTGGFF. The whole variable domain, filled in from reference TRBV15 and TRBJ2-1, reads DAMVIQNPRYQVTQFGKPVTLSCSQTLNHNVMYWYQQKSSQAPKLLFHYYDKDFNNEADTPDNFQSRRPNTSFCFLDIRSPGLGDTAMYLCATSRDWRTGGFFGPGTRLTVL.

The chain is built from TRBV6-1 and TRBJ1-5, with D possibly matching TRBD1 (6 bases). CDR1 and CDR2 (germline): MNHNS, SASEGT. The CDR3 sequence is 14 residues long. V lost 4 bases and J lost 4, with 11 bases in between. Here the CDR3 DNA reads TGTGCCAGCAGTGCCCAGGGGACTAATCAGCCCCAGCATTTT. Amino acid sequence: CASSAQGTNQPQHF.

DNA for the CDR3: TGTGCCATCAGTGATGGACGGGAGAGTCAGTACAATGAGCAGTTCTTC. Amino acid sequence: CAISDGRESQYNEQFF. The chain recombines TRBV10-3 with TRBJ2-1, with D possibly being TRBD2 (6 bases). The V end was cut by 3 bases, the J end by 4 bases, with 16 bases between. The length of the CDR3 is 16 residues. The germline CDR1 and CDR2 sequences are ENHRY and SYGVKD.

In this sample, this clone turned up a few times. The V call is TRBV19, the J call TRBJ2-7; D gene uncertain. The ends were cut back, 5 bases at V and 2 bases at J, with 13 bases in the middle. CDR3 length equals 14 residues. CDR1 LNHDA and CDR2 SQIVND come from the germline V gene (reference sequence). CDR3 sequence reads: CASSDTSYPYEQYF. Here the CDR3 DNA reads TGTGCCAGTAGTGACACCTCCTATCCCTACGAGCAGTACTTC.

The chain uses TRBV7-2 and TRBJ2-7; 9 positions match TRBD2. V shed 5 bases and J 7 bases; nucleotides not matched to a gene: 12. Germline V lookup: CDR1 SGHTA, CDR2 FQGNSA. This CDR3 has 15 amino acids. The CDR3 DNA is TGTGCCAGCAGCCCCGTGGGTAGCGGGAGTGGTGAGCAGTACTTC. Its protein is CASSPVGSGSGEQYF.

The chain employs TRBV7-8 and TRBJ2-7; D is uncertain. The ends were cut back, 3 bases at V and 12 bases at J, with 12 bases in the middle. The CDR3 covers 11 residues. Germline CDR1 is SGHVS and CDR2 is FQNEAQ. CDR3 in DNA: TGTGCCAGCAGCTTTGCTAGGCTGGCGTACTTC. It translates to CASSFARLAYF.

This chain joins TRBV28 and TRBJ1-2; possible D gene TRBD1, 5 bases. This CDR3 has 13 amino acids. Germline V gives CDR1 MDHEN, CDR2 SYDVKM. V lost 6 bases and J 4 bases, leaving 12 bases between the germline ends. CDR3 region: CASSRTGIYGYTF. The CDR3 nucleotides read TGTGCCAGCAGCCGAACAGGCATCTATGGCTACACCTTC.

This clone has more than one count but fewer than ten. The chain uses TRBV10-1 and TRBJ2-1, with D perhaps being TRBD1 or TRBD2 (5 bases each). Trimming shortened V by 4 bases and J by 7 bases, and 20 bases separated the two germline ends. The germline gives CDR1 WNHNN, CDR2 SYGVQD (reference sequence). The CDR3 has 16 residues. Here the CDR3 reads CASSGLVGEGLNEQFF. CDR3 nucleotides: TGCGCCAGCAGTGGCCTCGTCGGAGAGGGGTTAAATGAGCAGTTCTTC.

V gene TRBV30 combines with J gene TRBJ2-7; the D gene is possibly TRBD1 (6 bases). CDR1 and CDR2 (germline): GTSNPN, SVGIG (reference sequence). The V end was cut by 2 bases, the J end by 4 bases, with 15 bases between. The CDR3 covers 14 residues. CDR3 protein: CAWSSQGRQYEQYF. CDR3 sequence (DNA): TGTGCCTGGAGTTCACAGGGAAGGCAGTACGAGCAGTACTTC.

V and J are TRBV7-6 and TRBJ2-1; D might be TRBD2 (5 bases). Trimming stripped 6 bases from V and 8 bases from J, with 20 bases between. Germline V lookup: CDR1 SGHVS, CDR2 FNYEAQ. The CDR3 consists of 15 residues. The DNA for the CDR3 is TGTGCCAGCAGTCAAGTATCCGGGATCGGGTATGAGCAGTTCTTC. It specifies CASSQVSGIGYEQFF.

This clone was found a few times. The gene calls are TRBV5-1 and TRBJ2-1, with D perhaps TRBD1 (7 bases). This CDR3 has 13 residues. Trimming removed 5 bases at V and 3 bases at J, with 9 bases between. Germline lookup yields CDR1 SGHRS and CDR2 YFSETQ. The CDR3 nucleotides read TGCGCCAGCAGGCGGGACAGCTACAATGAGCAGTTCTTC. Its translation: CASRRDSYNEQFF.

The chain has TRBV5-1 and TRBJ2-1; a weak D match, TRBD2 (6 bases). CDR3 length: 15 residues. Per germline, CDR1 SGHRS and CDR2 YFSETQ. V was pared by 0 bases and J by 8 bases, with 15 bases between. The CDR3 protein is CASSLGWRGGDEQFF. In nucleotides, the CDR3 is TGCGCCAGCAGCTTGGGATGGCGGGGAGGTGATGAGCAGTTCTTC.

This clone was observed a few times. This chain connects TRBV19 to TRBJ1-2; 10 bases agree with TRBD1. The germline gives CDR1 LNHDA, CDR2 SQIVND (reference sequence). This CDR3 is built from 15 residues. After removal of 4 bases from V and 4 bases from J, the junction contained 6 bases not matched to a gene. The CDR3 DNA reads as TGTGCCAGTAGTAGTGGGACAGGGGTCGCCTATGGCTACACCTTC. It codes for CASSSGTGVAYGYTF.

The chain uses TRBV5-6 and TRBJ2-7; 10 nucleotides agree with TRBD2. The ends lost 1 base at V and 2 bases at J; junction bases unmatched: 12. CDR1 and CDR2 (germline): SGHDT, YYEEEE. The CDR3 is 18 amino acids. This CDR3 reads CASSLSPPGTSVAYEQYF. Written as DNA, the CDR3 is TGTGCCAGCAGCTTGTCCCCGCCCGGGACTAGCGTCGCCTACGAGCAGTACTTC.

The rearrangement joins TRBV5-8 to TRBJ2-5; 8 bases are a match to TRBD2. Trimming at V came to 0 bases and at J to 2 bases, leaving 3 bases not matched to a gene. The CDR3 contains 15 residues. The V gene's germline CDR1 is SGHTS and CDR2 YDEGEE. The CDR3 DNA follows: TGTGCCAGCAGCTTGGAGGCTAGCGGGCAAGAGACCCAGTACTTC. Translation gives CASSLEASGQETQYF.

The rearrangement links TRBV9 to TRBJ1-2; D uncertain. The CDR3 covers 14 residues. Germline assignment: CDR1 SGDLS and CDR2 YYNGEE. Trimming stripped 4 bases from V and 4 bases from J, with 14 bases between. The CDR3 reads CASSSQISTYGYTF. The CDR3 DNA follows: TGTGCCAGCAGCTCCCAGATATCGACCTATGGCTACACCTTC.

This clone was picked up a small number of times. The gene calls are TRBV28 and TRBJ1-2, with TRBD1 as a possible D gene (5 bases). Germline assignment: CDR1 MDHEN and CDR2 SYDVKM. The CDR3 loop spans 14 amino acids. Trimming shortened V by 5 bases and J by 2 bases, and 12 bases separated the two germline ends. CDR3 region: CASSPTGTNYGYTF. In nucleotides, the CDR3 is TGTGCCAGCAGTCCTACCGGGACGAACTATGGCTACACCTTC.

The chain couples TRBV7-8 to TRBJ1-1; no definite D call. Germline CDR1 is SGHVS and CDR2 is FQNEAQ. V was trimmed by 1 base and J by 0 bases, leaving 9 bases between them. The CDR3 extends over 15 amino acids. CDR3 in DNA: TGTGCCAGCAGCTTAGACGCGATCCTGAACACTGAAGCTTTCTTT. Protein product: CASSLDAILNTEAFF.

This clone occurred a few times. The rearrangement joins TRBV29-1 to TRBJ1-1; 8 bases are a match to TRBD1. This CDR3 contains 14 residues. CDR1 and CDR2 (germline): SQVTM, ANQGSEA. Losses at the gene ends were 6 bases for V and 2 bases for J; bases not matched to a gene: 8. The CDR3 DNA is TGCAGCGTCGGGGGACAGGACCGAAACACTGAAGCTTTCTTT. Translated: CSVGGQDRNTEAFF.

V gene TRBV7-9 combines with J gene TRBJ2-7, with TRBD1 as a possible D gene (5 bases). In germline, CDR1 is SEHNR, CDR2 FQNEAQ (reference sequence). This CDR3 region has 15 residues. V was cut by 2 bases and J by 1 base, with 12 bases left in between. The CDR3 region is CASSLFPQGSYEQYF. The CDR3, as DNA: TGTGCCAGCAGCTTATTCCCCCAGGGATCCTACGAGCAGTACTTC.

V gene TRBV5-1 combines with J gene TRBJ2-7; 7 bases fit TRBD1. J gave up 1 base and V 3 bases, and 7 bases lay outside the gene matches. Germline V gives CDR1 SGHRS, CDR2 YFSETQ. The CDR3 has 15 residues. The CDR3 loop reads CASSSSGQESYEQYF. CDR3 nucleotide sequence: TGCGCCAGCAGCTCATCAGGACAGGAATCCTACGAGCAGTACTTC.

CDR3 nucleotides: TGTGCCAGCAGTGGGGGACTGGTCAATGAGCAGTTCTTC. Protein: CASSGGLVNEQFF. J is TRBJ2-1 and V is TRBV27, with D tentatively TRBD2 (6 bases). V lost 5 bases to trimming and J lost 6 bases, with 11 bases between them. The CDR3 sequence is 13 residues long. Germline CDR1 reads MNHEY; CDR2 reads SMNVEV (reference sequence).

The CDR3 region is CASSTTRAEAFF. CDR3 nucleotides: TGTGCCAGCAGTACAACGAGAGCTGAAGCTTTCTTT. The rearrangement links TRBV6-5 to TRBJ1-1; D is unresolved. The CDR3 totals 12 residues. The germline V gene encodes CDR1 MNHEY and CDR2 SVGAGI. The V end lost 5 bases, the J end lost 6 bases, and 10 bases lay between the germline ends.

In this sample, this clone turned up a few times. The rearrangement links TRBV30 to TRBJ2-7; the D is unclear. CDR3 length: 12 amino acids. The germline CDR1 and CDR2 sequences are GTSNPN and SVGIG (reference sequence). Trimming cost V 0 bases and J 4 bases, with 7 bases left between them. CDR3 DNA: TGTGCCTGGAGTGTTGCTTCATACGAGCAGTACTTC. Amino acids: CAWSVASYEQYF.

CDR3 bases: TGTGCCAGCAGAAGACAGGGATTGAACACTGAAGCTTTCTTT. This encodes CASRRQGLNTEAFF. The rearrangement joins TRBV28 to TRBJ1-1, with 7 bases fitting TRBD1. Trimming removed 6 bases from V and 0 bases from J; junction bases left unmatched: 4. The CDR3 runs to 14 residues. Germline V gene data show CDR1 as MDHEN and CDR2 as SYDVKM.